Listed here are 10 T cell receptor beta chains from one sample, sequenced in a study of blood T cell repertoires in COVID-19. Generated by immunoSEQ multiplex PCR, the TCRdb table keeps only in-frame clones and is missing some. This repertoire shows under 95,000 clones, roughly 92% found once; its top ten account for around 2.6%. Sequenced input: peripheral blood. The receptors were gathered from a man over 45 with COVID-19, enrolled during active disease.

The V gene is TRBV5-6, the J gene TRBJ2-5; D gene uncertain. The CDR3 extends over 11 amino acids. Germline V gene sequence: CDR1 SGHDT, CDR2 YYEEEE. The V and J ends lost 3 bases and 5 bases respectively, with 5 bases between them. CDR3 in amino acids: CASSSGETQYF. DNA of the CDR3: TGTGCCAGCAGCTCTGGCGAGACCCAGTACTTC.

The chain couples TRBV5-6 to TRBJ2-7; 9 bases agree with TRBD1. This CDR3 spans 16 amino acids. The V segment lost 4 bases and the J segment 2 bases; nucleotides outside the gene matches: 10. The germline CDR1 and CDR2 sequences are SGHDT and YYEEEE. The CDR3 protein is CASSAGGTGSPYEQYF. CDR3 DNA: TGTGCCAGCAGCGCCGGTGGGACAGGGAGTCCCTACGAGCAGTACTTC. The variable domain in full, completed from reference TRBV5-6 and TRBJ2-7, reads DAGVTQSPTHLIKTRGQQVTLRCSPKSGHDTVSWYQQALGQGPQFIFQYYEEEERQRGNFPDRFSGHQFPNYSSELNVNALLLGDSALYLCASSAGGTGSPYEQYFGPGTRLTVT.

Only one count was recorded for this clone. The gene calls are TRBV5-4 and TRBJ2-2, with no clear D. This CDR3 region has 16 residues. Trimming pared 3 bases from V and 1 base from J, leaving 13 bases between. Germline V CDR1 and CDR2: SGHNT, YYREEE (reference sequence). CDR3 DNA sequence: TGTGCCAGCAGCTCGGCGGTCCAAGGGAACACCGGGGAGCTGTTTTTT. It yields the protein CASSSAVQGNTGELFF.

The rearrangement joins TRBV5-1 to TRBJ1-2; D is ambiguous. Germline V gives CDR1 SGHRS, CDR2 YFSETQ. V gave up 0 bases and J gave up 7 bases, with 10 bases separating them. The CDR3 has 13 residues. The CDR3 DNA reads TGCGCCAGCAGCTTGGATTCCGGAGGTGGCTACACCTTC. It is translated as CASSLDSGGGYTF.

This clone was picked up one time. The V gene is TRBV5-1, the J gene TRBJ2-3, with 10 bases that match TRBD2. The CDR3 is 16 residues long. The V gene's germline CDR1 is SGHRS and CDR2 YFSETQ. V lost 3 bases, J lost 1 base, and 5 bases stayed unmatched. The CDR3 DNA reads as TGCGCCAGCAGCTCCACTAGCGGGAAACGCACAGATACGCAGTATTTT. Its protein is CASSSTSGKRTDTQYF.

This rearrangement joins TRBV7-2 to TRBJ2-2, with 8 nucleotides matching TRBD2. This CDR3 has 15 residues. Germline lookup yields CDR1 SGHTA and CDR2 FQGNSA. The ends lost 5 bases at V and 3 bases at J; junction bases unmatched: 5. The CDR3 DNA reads TGTGCCAGCAGCCCCCTAGCGGGCTACACCGGGGAGCTGTTTTTT. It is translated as CASSPLAGYTGELFF.

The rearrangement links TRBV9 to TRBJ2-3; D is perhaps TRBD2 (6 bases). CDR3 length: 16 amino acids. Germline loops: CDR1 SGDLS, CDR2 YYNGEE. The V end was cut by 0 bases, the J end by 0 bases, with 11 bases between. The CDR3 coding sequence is TGTGCCAGCAGCGTAGGCATTCGGGAGAGCACAGATACGCAGTATTTT. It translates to CASSVGIRESTDTQYF.

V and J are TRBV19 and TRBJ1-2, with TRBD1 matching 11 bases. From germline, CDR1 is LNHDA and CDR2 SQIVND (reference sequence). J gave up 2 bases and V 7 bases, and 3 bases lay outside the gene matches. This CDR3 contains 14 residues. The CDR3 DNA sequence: TGTGCCAGTATCGGGGACAGGGGGAACTATGGCTACACCTTC. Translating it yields CASIGDRGNYGYTF.

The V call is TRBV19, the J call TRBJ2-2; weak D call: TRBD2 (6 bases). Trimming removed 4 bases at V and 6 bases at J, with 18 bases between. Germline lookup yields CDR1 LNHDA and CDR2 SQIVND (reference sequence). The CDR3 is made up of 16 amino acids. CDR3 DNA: TGTGCCAGTAGTAGAGGCGCGACTAGTAGGCCCGGGGAGCTGTTTTTT. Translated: CASSRGATSRPGELFF. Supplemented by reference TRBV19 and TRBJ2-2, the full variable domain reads DGGITQSPKYLFRKEGQNVTLSCEQNLNHDAMYWYRQDPGQGLRLIYYSQIVNDFQKGDIAEGYSVSREKKESFPLTVTSAQKNPTAFYLCASSRGATSRPGELFFGEGSRLTVL.

CDR3 bases: TGTGCCAGCGGGGGCCCCGTGGAAAACATTCAGTACTTC. This sequence encodes CASGGPVENIQYF. This chain joins TRBV5-5 and TRBJ2-4, with a possible D match to TRBD1 (6 bases). The CDR3 is 13 amino acids. Trimming shortened V by 7 bases and J by 5 bases, and 13 bases separated the two germline ends. Germline loops: CDR1 SGHKS, CDR2 YYEKEE (reference sequence).